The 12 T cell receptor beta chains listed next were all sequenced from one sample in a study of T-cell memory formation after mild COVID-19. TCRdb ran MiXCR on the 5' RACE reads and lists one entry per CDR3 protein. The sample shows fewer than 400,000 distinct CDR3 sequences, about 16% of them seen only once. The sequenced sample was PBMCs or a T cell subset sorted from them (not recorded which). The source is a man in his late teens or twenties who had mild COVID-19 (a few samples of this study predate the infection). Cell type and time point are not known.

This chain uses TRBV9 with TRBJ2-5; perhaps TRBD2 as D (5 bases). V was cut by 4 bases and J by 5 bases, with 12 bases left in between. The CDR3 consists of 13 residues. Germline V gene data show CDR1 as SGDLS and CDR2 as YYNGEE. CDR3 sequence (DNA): TGTGCCAGCAGCCCTTCGGGGTTCGAGACCCAGTACTTC. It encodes CASSPSGFETQYF.

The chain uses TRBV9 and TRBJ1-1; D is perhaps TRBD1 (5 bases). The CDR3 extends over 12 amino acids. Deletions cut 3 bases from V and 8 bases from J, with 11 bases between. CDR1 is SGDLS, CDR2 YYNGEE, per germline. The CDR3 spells CASSGLGREAFF. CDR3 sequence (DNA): TGTGCCAGCAGCGGCCTGGGACGGGAAGCTTTCTTT.

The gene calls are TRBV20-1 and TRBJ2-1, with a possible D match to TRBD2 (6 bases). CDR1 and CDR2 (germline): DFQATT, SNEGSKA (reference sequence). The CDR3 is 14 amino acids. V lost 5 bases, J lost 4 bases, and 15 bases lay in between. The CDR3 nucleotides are TGCAGTGCTGCGCGACTAGTGAGGTACAATGAGCAGTTCTTC. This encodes CSAARLVRYNEQFF.

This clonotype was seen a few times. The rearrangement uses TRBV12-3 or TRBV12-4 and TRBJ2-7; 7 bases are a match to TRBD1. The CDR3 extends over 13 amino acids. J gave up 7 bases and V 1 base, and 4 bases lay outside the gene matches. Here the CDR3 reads CASSLDRGWEQYV. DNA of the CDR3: TGTGCCAGCAGTTTAGACAGGGGCTGGGAGCAGTACGTC.

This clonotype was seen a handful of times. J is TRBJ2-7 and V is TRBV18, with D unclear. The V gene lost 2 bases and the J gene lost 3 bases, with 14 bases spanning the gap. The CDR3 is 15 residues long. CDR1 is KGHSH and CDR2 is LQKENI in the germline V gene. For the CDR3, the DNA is TGTGCCAGCTCACCAATCTTGGACGGCGACTACGAGCAGTACTTC. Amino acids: CASSPILDGDYEQYF.

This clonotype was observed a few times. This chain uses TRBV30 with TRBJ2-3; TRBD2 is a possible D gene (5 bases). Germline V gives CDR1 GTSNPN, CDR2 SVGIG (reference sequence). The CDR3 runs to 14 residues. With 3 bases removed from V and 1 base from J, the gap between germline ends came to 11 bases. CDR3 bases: TGTGCCTGGAGGAGAGGGCCGGGCACAGATACGCAGTATTTT. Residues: CAWRRGPGTDTQYF.

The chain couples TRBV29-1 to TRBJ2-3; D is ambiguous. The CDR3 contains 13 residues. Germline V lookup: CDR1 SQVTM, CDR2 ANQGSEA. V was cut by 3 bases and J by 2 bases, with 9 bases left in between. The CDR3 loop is CSVDPRTTDTQYF. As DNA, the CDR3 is TGCAGCGTTGACCCCAGAACCACAGATACGCAGTATTTT.

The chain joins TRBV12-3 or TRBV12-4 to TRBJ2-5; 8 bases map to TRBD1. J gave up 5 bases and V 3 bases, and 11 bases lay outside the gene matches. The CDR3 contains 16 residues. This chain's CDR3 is CASSFGQGGPVETQYF. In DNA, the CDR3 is TGTGCCAGCAGTTTCGGACAGGGAGGCCCGGTGGAGACCCAGTACTTC.

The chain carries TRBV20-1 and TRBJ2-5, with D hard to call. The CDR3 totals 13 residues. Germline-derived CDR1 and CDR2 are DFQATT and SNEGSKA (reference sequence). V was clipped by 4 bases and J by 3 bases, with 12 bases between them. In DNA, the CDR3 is TGCAGTGCTACGACTTGGGGAAAAGAGACCCAGTACTTC. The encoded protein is CSATTWGKETQYF.

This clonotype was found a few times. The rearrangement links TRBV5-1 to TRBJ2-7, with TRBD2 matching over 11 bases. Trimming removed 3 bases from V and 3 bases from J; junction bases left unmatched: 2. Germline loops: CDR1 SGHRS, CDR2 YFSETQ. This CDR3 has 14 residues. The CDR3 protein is CASSSTSGIYEQYF. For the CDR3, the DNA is TGCGCCAGCAGCTCGACTAGCGGGATCTACGAGCAGTACTTC.

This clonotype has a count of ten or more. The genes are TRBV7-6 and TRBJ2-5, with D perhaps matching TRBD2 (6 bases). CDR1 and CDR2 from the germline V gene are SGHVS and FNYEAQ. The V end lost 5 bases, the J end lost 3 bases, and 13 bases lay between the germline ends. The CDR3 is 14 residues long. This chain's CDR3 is CASSKVGGEETQYF. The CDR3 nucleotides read TGTGCCAGCAGCAAAGTCGGAGGGGAAGAGACCCAGTACTTC.

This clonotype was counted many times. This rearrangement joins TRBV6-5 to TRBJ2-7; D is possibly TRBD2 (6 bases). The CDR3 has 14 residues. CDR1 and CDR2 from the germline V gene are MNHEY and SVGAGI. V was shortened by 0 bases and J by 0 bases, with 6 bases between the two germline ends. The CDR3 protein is CASSYSRGSYEQYF. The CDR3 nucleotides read TGTGCCAGCAGTTACTCGCGGGGCTCCTACGAGCAGTACTTC.